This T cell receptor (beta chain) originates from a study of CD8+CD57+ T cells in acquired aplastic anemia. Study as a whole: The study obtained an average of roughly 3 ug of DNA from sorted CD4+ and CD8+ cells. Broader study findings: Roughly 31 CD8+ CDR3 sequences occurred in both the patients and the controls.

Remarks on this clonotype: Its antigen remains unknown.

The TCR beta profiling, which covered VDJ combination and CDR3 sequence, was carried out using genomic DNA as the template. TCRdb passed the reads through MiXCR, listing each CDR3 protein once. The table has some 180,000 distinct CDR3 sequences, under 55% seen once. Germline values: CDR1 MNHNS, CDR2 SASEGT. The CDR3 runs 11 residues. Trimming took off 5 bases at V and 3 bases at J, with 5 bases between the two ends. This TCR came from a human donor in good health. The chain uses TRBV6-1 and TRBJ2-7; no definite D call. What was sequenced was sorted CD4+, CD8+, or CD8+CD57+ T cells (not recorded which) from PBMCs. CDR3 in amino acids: CASSHSYEQYF. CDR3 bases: TGTGCCAGCAGTCATAGCTACGAGCAGTACTTC.